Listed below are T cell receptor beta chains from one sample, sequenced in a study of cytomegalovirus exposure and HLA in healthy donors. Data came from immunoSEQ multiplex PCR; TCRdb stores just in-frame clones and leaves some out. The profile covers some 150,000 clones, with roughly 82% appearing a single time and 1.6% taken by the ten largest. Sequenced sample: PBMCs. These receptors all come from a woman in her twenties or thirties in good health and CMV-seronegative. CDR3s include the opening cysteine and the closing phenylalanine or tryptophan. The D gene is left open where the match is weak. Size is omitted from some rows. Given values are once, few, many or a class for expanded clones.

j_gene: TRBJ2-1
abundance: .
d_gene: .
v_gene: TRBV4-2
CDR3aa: CASSQGSISEQFF
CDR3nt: TGTGCCAGCAGCCAAGGGTCAATAAGCGAGCAGTTCTTC

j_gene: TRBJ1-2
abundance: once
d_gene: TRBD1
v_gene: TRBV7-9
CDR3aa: CASSPDRGVGYTF
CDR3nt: TGTGCCAGCAGCCCGGACAGGGGGGTTGGCTACACCTTC

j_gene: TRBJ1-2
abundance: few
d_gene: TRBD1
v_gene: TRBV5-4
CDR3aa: CASSLDRTGNYGYTF
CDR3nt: TGTGCCAGCAGCTTGGACAGGACAGGGAACTATGGCTACACCTTC

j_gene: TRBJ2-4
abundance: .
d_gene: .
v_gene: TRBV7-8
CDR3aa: CASKQPSGVFQYF
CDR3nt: TGTGCCAGCAAACAGCCGAGCGGAGTATTTCAGTACTTC

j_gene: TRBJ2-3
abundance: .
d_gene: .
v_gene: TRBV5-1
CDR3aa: CASSLVWGADTQYF
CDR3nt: TGCGCCAGCAGCTTGGTATGGGGGGCAGATACGCAGTATTTT

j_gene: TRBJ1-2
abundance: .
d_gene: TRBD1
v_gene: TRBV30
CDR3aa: CAWETGQGGNYGYTF
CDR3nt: TGTGCCTGGGAAACCGGACAGGGAGGGAACTATGGCTACACCTTC

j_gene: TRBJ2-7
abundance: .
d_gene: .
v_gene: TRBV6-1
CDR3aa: CASRPSVTGSYEQYF
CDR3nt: TGTGCCAGCAGACCTTCCGTGACGGGATCCTACGAGCAGTACTTC

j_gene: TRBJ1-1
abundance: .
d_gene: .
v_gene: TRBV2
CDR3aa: CARSIAAAVAFF
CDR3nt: TGTGCCAGATCAATTGCGGCGGCTGTGGCTTTCTTT

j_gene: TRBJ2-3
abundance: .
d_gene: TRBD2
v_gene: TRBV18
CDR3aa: CASSPPTSGADTQYF
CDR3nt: TGTGCCAGCTCACCACCGACTAGCGGGGCAGATACGCAGTATTTT

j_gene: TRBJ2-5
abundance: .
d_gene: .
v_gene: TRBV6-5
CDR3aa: CASSTGGPGETQYF
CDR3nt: TGTGCCAGCAGTACCGGGGGGCCTGGGGAGACCCAGTACTTC

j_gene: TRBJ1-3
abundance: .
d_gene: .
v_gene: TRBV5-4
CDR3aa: CASSSEASGNTIYF
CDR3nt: TGTGCCAGCAGCTCTGAAGCCTCTGGAAACACCATATATTTT

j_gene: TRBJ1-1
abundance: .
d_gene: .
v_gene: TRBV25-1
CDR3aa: CASSGVGLDSLNTEAFF
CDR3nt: TGTGCCAGCAGTGGGGTGGGTTTAGACAGTCTGAACACTGAAGCTTTCTTT

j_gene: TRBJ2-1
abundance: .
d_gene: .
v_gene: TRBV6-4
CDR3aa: CASSERLYNEQFF
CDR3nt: TGTGCCAGCAGTGAAAGACTTTACAATGAGCAGTTCTTC

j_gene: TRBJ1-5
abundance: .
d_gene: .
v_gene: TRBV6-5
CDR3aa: CASSYSAGGNQPQHF
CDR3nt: TGTGCCAGCAGTTACTCAGCAGGGGGCAATCAGCCCCAGCATTTT

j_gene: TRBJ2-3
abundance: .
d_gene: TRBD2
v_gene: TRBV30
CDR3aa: CAWSPGLAVLGIAQYF
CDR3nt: TGTGCCTGGAGTCCGGGACTAGCGGTTTTGGGGATAGCGCAGTATTTT